This T cell receptor beta chain was identified in a study of blood T cell repertoires in COVID-19. As for the study in general: The samples span acute and convalescent COVID-19 from the United States, Italy and Spain. The cDNA or gDNA used as material had been derived from T cells, B-cell-depleted T cells, or PBMCs.

Authors' data handling: Amplification with reference gene primers provided the estimates of nucleated cell counts. Here immunoSEQ multiplex PCR was the method, and the copy in TCRdb shows in-frame clones only, minus some. V and J calls and clone size follow that table, whereas D and trimming were derived from the DNA. The sample contains approximately 250,000 clones, around 83% of which appear only once. The CDR3 spans 14 residues. Germline lookup yields CDR1 SGHTA and CDR2 FQGNSA. The junction had 8 bases not matched to a gene; V was cut back by 5 bases and J by 8 bases. Sample: peripheral blood. The chain is built from TRBV7-2 and TRBJ1-2; TRBD1 aligns across 10 bases. The sequence was collected from a woman in her 50s with acute or convalescent COVID-19. The CDR3 protein is CASSLSGTGVGYTF. The CDR3 nucleotides are TGTGCCAGCAGCCTCTCCGGGACAGGGGTCGGCTACACCTTC.